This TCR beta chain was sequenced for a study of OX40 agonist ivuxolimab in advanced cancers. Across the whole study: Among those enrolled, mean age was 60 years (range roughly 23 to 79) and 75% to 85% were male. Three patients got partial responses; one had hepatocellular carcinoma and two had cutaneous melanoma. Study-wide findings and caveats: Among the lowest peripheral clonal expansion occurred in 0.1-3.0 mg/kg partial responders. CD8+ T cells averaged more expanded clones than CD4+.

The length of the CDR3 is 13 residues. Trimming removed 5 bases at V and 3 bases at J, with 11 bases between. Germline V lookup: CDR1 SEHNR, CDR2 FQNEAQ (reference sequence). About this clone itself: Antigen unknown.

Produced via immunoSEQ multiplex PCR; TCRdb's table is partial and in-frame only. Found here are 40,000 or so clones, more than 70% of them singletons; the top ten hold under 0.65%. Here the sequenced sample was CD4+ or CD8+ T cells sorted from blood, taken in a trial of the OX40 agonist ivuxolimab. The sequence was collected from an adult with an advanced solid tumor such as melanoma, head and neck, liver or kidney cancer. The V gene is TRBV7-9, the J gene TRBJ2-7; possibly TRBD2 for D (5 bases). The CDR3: CASSGGLIYEQYF. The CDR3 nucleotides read TGTGCCAGCAGCGGAGGACTGATCTACGAGCAGTACTTC.